The rows below give T cell receptor beta chains drawn from one sample of a study of cytomegalovirus exposure and HLA in healthy donors. Assay: immunoSEQ multiplex PCR; the TCRdb copy retains only in-frame clones and omits some. The table lists 250,000 to 300,000 clones, around 91% of them singletons. Sequencing was performed on PBMCs. These receptors came from a woman aged 18-30 years in good health and CMV-seronegative. Each CDR3 is given with its conserved first and last residue. D genes are given only for firm matches. Clone size is stated in some rows and not others, as once, few, many or a class when expanded.

CDR3aa	CDR3nt	d_gene	j_gene	abundance	v_gene	len
CASTPVGAGNTEAFF	TGCGCCAGCACCCCGGTGGGGGCGGGGAACACTGAAGCTTTCTTT	-	TRBJ1-1	once	TRBV4-1	15
CTSRLPGQPRTNEKLFF	TGCACCAGCAGACTCCCGGGACAACCTAGGACTAATGAAAAACTGTTTTTT	-	TRBJ1-4	-	TRBV1	17
CASSLMRELGARETQYF	TGTGCCAGCAGCTTAATGAGGGAATTGGGGGCCCGGGAGACCCAGTACTTC	-	TRBJ2-5	-	TRBV13	17
CASSLGTGGLNTEAFF	TGCGCCAGCAGCCTTGGGACAGGGGGCTTGAACACTGAAGCTTTCTTT	TRBD1	TRBJ1-1	-	TRBV5-1	16
CASMLAGTTDTQYF	TGTGCCAGCATGCTAGCGGGGACCACAGATACGCAGTATTTT	TRBD2	TRBJ2-3	-	TRBV7-2	14
CASRPSGGAETQYF	TGCGCCAGCAGGCCTAGCGGGGGGGCAGAGACCCAGTACTTC	TRBD2	TRBJ2-5	-	TRBV5-1	14
CASSIAGTGRDTQYF	TGTGCCAGTAGTATCGCCGGGACAGGGAGAGATACGCAGTATTTT	TRBD1	TRBJ2-3	-	TRBV19	15
CASRIDRGSSYEQYF	TGTGCCAGCAGGATCGACAGGGGGAGCTCCTACGAGCAGTACTTC	TRBD1	TRBJ2-7	-	TRBV6-1	15
CASSQRSQSTDTQYF	TGTGCCAGTAGTCAGCGGTCCCAGAGCACAGATACGCAGTATTTT	-	TRBJ2-3	-	TRBV19	15
CASRSTGANQPQHF	TGTGCCAGCAGAAGTACAGGGGCCAATCAGCCCCAGCATTTT	TRBD1	TRBJ1-5	-	TRBV6-5	14
CASSLGQTNQPQHF	TGTGCCAGCAGTTTGGGACAGACAAATCAGCCCCAGCATTTT	TRBD1	TRBJ1-5	-	TRBV28	14
CASSETSVSTQYF	TGTGCCAGCAGTGAGACTAGCGTTAGTACGCAGTATTTT	TRBD2	TRBJ2-3	-	TRBV27	13
CASSPWEGYNEKLFF	TGTGCCAGCAGCCCTTGGGAGGGATATAATGAAAAACTGTTTTTT	-	TRBJ1-4	-	TRBV5-6	15
CASSLGGGPLGYTF	TGTGCCAGCAGCTTAGGGGGGGGACCCCTCGGCTACACCTTC	-	TRBJ1-2	-	TRBV11-2	14
CASSDPQPGTVVAPLHF	TGTGCCAGCAGTGATCCTCAGCCCGGGACAGTTGTTGCGCCCCTCCACTTT	TRBD1	TRBJ1-6	-	TRBV2	17
CASSLRGAGYNEQFF	TGTGCCAGCAGCCTCCGGGGGGCTGGTTACAATGAGCAGTTCTTC	-	TRBJ2-1	-	TRBV27	15
CASSRDRVHRDTQYF	TGTGCCAGCAGTCGGGACAGGGTCCATAGAGATACGCAGTATTTT	TRBD1	TRBJ2-3	-	TRBV14	15
CASSQNRDSYLYNEQFF	TGCGCCAGCAGCCAAAACCGGGACAGTTACTTATACAATGAGCAGTTCTTC	TRBD1	TRBJ2-1	-	TRBV4-3	17
CASSLRQAGLDEAFF	TGTGCCAGCTCACTCCGTCAGGCAGGGTTAGATGAAGCTTTCTTT	-	TRBJ1-1	-	TRBV18	15
CASSLQRYSNQPQHF	TGTGCCAGCAGTTTACAGAGGTATAGCAATCAGCCCCAGCATTTT	-	TRBJ1-5	-	TRBV28	15
CASSISRGYEQYF	TGTGCCAGTAGTATCTCCAGGGGGTACGAGCAGTACTTC	TRBD1	TRBJ2-7	once	TRBV19	13
CALDSGTEAFF	TGTGCCTTAGATTCGGGGACTGAAGCTTTCTTT	-	TRBJ1-1	-	TRBV30	11
CASSLTGVVAEQYF	TGTGCCAGCAGCTTGACAGGGGTCGTCGCCGAGCAGTACTTC	TRBD1	TRBJ2-7	-	TRBV11-2	14
CASTPTGYTGELFF	TGTGCCAGCACCCCGACAGGGTACACCGGGGAGCTGTTTTTT	TRBD1	TRBJ2-2	few	TRBV2	14
CASSPLLDRLNTEAFF	TGTGCCAGCAGCCCGCTCCTCGACAGACTGAACACTGAAGCTTTCTTT	-	TRBJ1-1	-	TRBV7-9	16
CASSPDRVESPLHF	TGTGCCAGCAGTCCGGACAGGGTCGAGTCACCCCTCCACTTT	TRBD1	TRBJ1-6	-	TRBV28	14
CASSLDQGTGGEDEQFF	TGTGCCAGCAGCTTGGACCAGGGGACAGGGGGCGAGGATGAGCAGTTCTTC	TRBD1	TRBJ2-1	-	TRBV5-8	17
CASSDPLAGGEDKQFF	TGTGCCAGCAGTGACCCCTTAGCGGGGGGGGAAGATAAGCAGTTCTTC	TRBD2	TRBJ2-1	-	TRBV2	16
CASSAGGGIGTDTQYF	TGTGCCAGCAGCGCCGGGGGGGGAATTGGCACAGATACGCAGTATTTT	TRBD2	TRBJ2-3	-	TRBV9	16
CASRRQVGLYDYTF	TGTGCCAGCAGGCGACAGGTGGGGCTCTATGACTACACCTTC	-	TRBJ1-2	-	TRBV7-2	14
CASSEMGDYGYTF	TGTGCCAGCAGTGAAATGGGCGACTATGGCTACACCTTC	-	TRBJ1-2	few	TRBV2	13
CASSEWTGIQETQYF	TGTGCCAGCAGTGAATGGACAGGGATCCAAGAGACCCAGTACTTC	TRBD1	TRBJ2-5	-	TRBV25-1	15
CASSFGTVCNEQFF	TGTGCCAGCAGCTTTGGGACTGTTTGCAATGAGCAGTTCTTC	-	TRBJ2-1	-	TRBV12-1	14
CASGYGGNDADTQYF	TGTGCTAGTGGTTACGGCGGTAATGATGCAGATACGCAGTATTTT	-	TRBJ2-3	-	TRBV12-5	15
CASSVEVRDEQFF	TGTGCCAGCAGCGTAGAAGTACGGGATGAGCAGTTCTTC	-	TRBJ2-1	-	TRBV9	13
CASSLTTGLNTEAFF	TGCGCCAGCAGCCTCACTACAGGCTTGAACACTGAAGCTTTCTTT	-	TRBJ1-1	once	TRBV4-1	15
CASSLSPDSSARPQHF	TGTGCCAGCAGTTTAAGTCCGGACAGCTCGGCTAGACCCCAGCATTTT	-	TRBJ1-5	-	TRBV27	16
CASSPGHQNTEAFF	TGCGCCAGCAGCCCGGGACACCAGAACACTGAAGCTTTCTTT	-	TRBJ1-1	-	TRBV4-3	14
CASRPDRGSNQPQHF	TGTGCCAGCAGGCCGGACAGGGGTAGCAATCAGCCCCAGCATTTT	TRBD1	TRBJ1-5	-	TRBV7-8	15
CASSPDYGYTF	TGTGCCAGCAGCCCAGATTATGGCTACACCTTC	-	TRBJ1-2	once	TRBV7-9	11
CASSSPGTGGYGYTF	TGTGCCAGCAGTTCCCCCGGGACAGGGGGCTATGGCTACACCTTC	TRBD1	TRBJ1-2	-	TRBV28	15
CASSVGAQGYGYTF	TGTGCCAGCAGCGTAGGGGCGCAGGGCTATGGCTACACCTTC	-	TRBJ1-2	few	TRBV9	14
CASSIPGQGISPLHF	TGTGCCAGTAGTATACCGGGACAGGGTATTTCACCCCTCCACTTT	TRBD1	TRBJ1-6	once	TRBV19	15
CASSLPQGNQPQHF	TGTGCCAGCAGCCTCCCGCAGGGGAATCAGCCCCAGCATTTT	-	TRBJ1-5	-	TRBV7-8	14
CASSGPREEETQYF	TGTGCCAGCAGCGGTCCAAGGGAGGAAGAGACCCAGTACTTC	-	TRBJ2-5	-	TRBV9	14
CASSSDRGTYEQYF	TGTGCCAGCAGTTCTGACAGGGGCACCTACGAGCAGTACTTC	TRBD1	TRBJ2-7	-	TRBV6-5	14
CASSLPTSGGPGDTQYF	TGTGCCAGCAGCCTACCGACTAGCGGGGGGCCTGGAGATACGCAGTATTTT	TRBD2	TRBJ2-3	-	TRBV9	17
CASSLFGNEQFF	TGCGCCAGCAGTTTATTCGGCAATGAGCAGTTCTTC	-	TRBJ2-1	-	TRBV5-1	12